One sample yielded the 2 T cell receptor beta chains listed below, sequenced in a study of T cells in tuberculosis. Time point reported: new active TB diagnosis, blood taken before or within 7 days of starting treatment. Sequenced by immunoSEQ multiplex PCR; TCRdb stores in-frame clones only, minus some. The repertoire holds fewer than 35,000 clones, with roughly 82% as singletons. The specimen comprised PBMCs, sampled at tuberculosis diagnosis. The receptors derive from an adult with tuberculosis.

This rearrangement joins TRBV5-1 to TRBJ2-3, with D maybe TRBD1 (6 bases). Per the germline V gene, CDR1 is SGHRS and CDR2 is YFSETQ. V lost 4 bases and J 0 bases, leaving 12 bases between the germline ends. CDR3 length: 15 residues. The CDR3 region has the DNA TGCGCCAGCAGCCTCGGACAGCTGAGCACAGATACGCAGTATTTT. Its translation: CASSLGQLSTDTQYF. The entire variable domain, with the rest obtained from reference TRBV5-1 and TRBJ2-3, is as follows: KAGVTQTPRYLIKTRGQQVTLSCSPISGHRSVSWYQQTPGQGLQFLFEYFSETQRNKGNFPGRFSGRQFSNSRSEMNVSTLELGDSALYLCASSLGQLSTDTQYFGPGTRLTVL.

The chain has TRBV28 and TRBJ2-7, with 8 bases fitting TRBD2. V trimming: 5 bases; J trimming: 0 bases; junction bases outside the gene matches: 9. The CDR3 extends over 16 amino acids. Germline assignment: CDR1 MDHEN and CDR2 SYDVKM. The CDR3 DNA follows: TGTGCCAGCAGTCTCAACCCGCGGGAGGCCTCCTACGAGCAGTACTTC. Its protein is CASSLNPREASYEQYF.